The next 32 T cell receptor beta chains were all read from a single sample in a study of OX40 agonist ivuxolimab in advanced cancers. The library was generated by the immunoSEQ multiplex PCR assay. TCRdb took this table from immuneACCESS and kept in-frame rearrangements with V and J called. Such tables lack part of the clones; where checked against another copy, unresolved V genes explain under half of the gap, and the rest is unexplained. This sample gives around 100,000 clones in total; almost 90% of them show up just once. Of the sample, more than 0.15% falls within the top ten clones. Sample: CD4+ or CD8+ T cells sorted from blood, taken in a trial of the OX40 agonist ivuxolimab. These receptors came from an adult with an advanced solid tumor such as melanoma, head and neck, liver or kidney cancer.

A few counts support this clone. CDR3 DNA sequence: TGTGCCAGCAGCCAAGTGGGGGGCGGGAGAAATCAAGAGACCCAGTACTTC. It specifies CASSQVGGGRNQETQYF. The rearrangement joins TRBV4-2 to TRBJ2-5; tentatively, D is TRBD2 (7 bases). Deletions cut 1 base from V and 2 bases from J, with 17 bases between. This CDR3 has 17 residues. The germline V gene encodes CDR1 LGHNA and CDR2 YNFKEQ.

V gene TRBV28 combines with J gene TRBJ1-5; 8 bases agree with TRBD1. The CDR3 spans 17 residues. Trimming removed 4 bases from V and 2 bases from J; junction bases left unmatched: 10. Germline assignment: CDR1 MDHEN and CDR2 SYDVKM. CDR3 DNA sequence: TGTGCCAGCAGTTCGGGACAGGCCCATTTTGGCAATCAGCCCCAGCATTTT. Protein product: CASSSGQAHFGNQPQHF.

The V and J genes are TRBV27 and TRBJ2-1; 8 nucleotides agree with TRBD2. The CDR3 is 16 amino acids. Germline trimming cut 10 bases from V and 10 bases from J; bases unmatched to any gene: 21. The germline V gene has CDR1 MNHEY and CDR2 SMNVEV (reference sequence). The DNA of the CDR3 is TGTGCCACAAAAATGGGGAACAGGCTAGCGGGCACCGAGCAGTTCTTC. Amino acid sequence: CATKMGNRLAGTEQFF.

The chain links TRBV27 to TRBJ2-5; 8 bases map to TRBD1. After removal of 6 bases from V and 5 bases from J, the junction contained 11 bases not matched to a gene. CDR1 and CDR2 (germline): MNHEY, SMNVEV (reference sequence). The CDR3 is 15 amino acids. CDR3 in DNA: TGTGCCAGCAGCTTTTCCGGGACAGGCGGTGAGACCCAGTACTTC. Translated, it gives CASSFSGTGGETQYF.

V usage is TRBV7-6 and J usage is TRBJ1-5; 9 positions agree with TRBD1. Germline V gives CDR1 SGHVS, CDR2 FNYEAQ. The J segment lost 7 bases and the V segment lost 4 bases, leaving 5 bases of the junction unmatched. This CDR3 comprises 14 residues. The CDR3 region has the DNA TGTGCCAGCAGCTCCTTGGACAGGGGCCAGCCCCAGCATTTT. It translates to CASSSLDRGQPQHF.

V gene TRBV19 combines with J gene TRBJ2-3; weak D call: TRBD1 (5 bases). The CDR3 has 14 amino acids. V lost 5 bases and J 2 bases, leaving 11 bases between the germline ends. Germline V gene data show CDR1 as LNHDA and CDR2 as SQIVND (reference sequence). The CDR3 here is CASSGSGFTDTQYF. The DNA of the CDR3 is TGTGCCAGTAGTGGGTCAGGGTTCACAGATACGCAGTATTTT.

The gene calls are TRBV5-6 and TRBJ2-7; perhaps TRBD1 as D (5 bases). This CDR3 has 14 residues. V lost 7 bases, J lost 3 bases, and 17 bases lay in between. Germline CDR1 is SGHDT and CDR2 is YYEEEE. The CDR3 loop reads CASQRGQGFYEQYF. CDR3 coding DNA: TGTGCCAGCCAAAGGGGCCAGGGATTCTACGAGCAGTACTTC. Together with reference TRBV5-6 and TRBJ2-7, the CDR3 gives the full variable domain: DAGVTQSPTHLIKTRGQQVTLRCSPKSGHDTVSWYQQALGQGPQFIFQYYEEEERQRGNFPDRFSGHQFPNYSSELNVNALLLGDSALYLCASQRGQGFYEQYFGPGTRLTVT.

This chain uses TRBV9 with TRBJ2-3; the match to TRBD2 covers 9 bases. V shed 0 bases, J shed 4 bases, and the junction held 6 bases outside the gene matches. Germline CDR1 is SGDLS and CDR2 is YYNGEE. The CDR3 covers 16 residues. The CDR3, as DNA: TGTGCCAGCAGCGTAGGCCCTAGCGGGACGGCAGATACGCAGTATTTT. Translation: CASSVGPSGTADTQYF.

The rearrangement joins TRBV19 to TRBJ2-2; D may match TRBD1 or TRBD2 (5 bases each). This CDR3 has 14 residues. Trimming shortened V by 5 bases and J by 4 bases, and 11 bases separated the two germline ends. Germline values: CDR1 LNHDA, CDR2 SQIVND (reference sequence). Written as DNA, the CDR3 is TGTGCCAGTAGTTGGGGGTTCGGCACCGGGGAGCTGTTTTTT. The encoded protein is CASSWGFGTGELFF.

This clone appeared once. This chain joins TRBV5-1 and TRBJ2-5; possibly TRBD1 or TRBD2 for D (5 bases each). V shed 4 bases and J shed 0 bases, with 13 bases lying between them. CDR3 size: 15 residues. Germline CDR1 reads SGHRS; CDR2 reads YFSETQ. The CDR3 region has the DNA TGCGCCAGCAGCGTAACGGGGCCAGACCAAGAGACCCAGTACTTC. This sequence encodes CASSVTGPDQETQYF.

The rearrangement links TRBV5-1 to TRBJ1-1, with a tentative D call TRBD1 (6 bases). The germline CDR1 and CDR2 sequences are SGHRS and YFSETQ. The CDR3 consists of 16 residues. V lost 3 bases to trimming and J lost 1 base, with 16 bases between them. CDR3 nucleotide sequence: TGCGCCAGCAGCTGGGGGACAAGTTGGCGGAACACTGAAGCTTTCTTT. As protein: CASSWGTSWRNTEAFF.

The V and J genes are TRBV27 and TRBJ2-3; D remains unclear. The germline V gene has CDR1 MNHEY and CDR2 SMNVEV (reference sequence). This CDR3 has 18 amino acids. Deletions cut 2 bases from V and 0 bases from J, with 18 bases between. The CDR3 bases are TGTGCCAGCAGTTTAGGCTCCCCGGACGTCGGGAGCACAGATACGCAGTATTTT. The encoded protein is CASSLGSPDVGSTDTQYF.

J is TRBJ1-1 and V is TRBV27, with no clear D. In germline, CDR1 is MNHEY, CDR2 SMNVEV (reference sequence). V lost 6 bases and J 0 bases, leaving 11 bases between the germline ends. The CDR3 has 14 amino acids. The CDR3 sequence is CASRRQAMNTEAFF. Written as DNA, the CDR3 is TGTGCCAGCAGGAGGCAGGCAATGAACACTGAAGCTTTCTTT.

This clone was counted once. The chain recombines TRBV30 with TRBJ1-3; D remains unclear. V dropped 4 bases and J dropped 0 bases, with 7 bases sitting between them. CDR1 is GTSNPN, CDR2 SVGIG, per germline (reference sequence). The CDR3 is 13 residues long. CDR3 nucleotides: TGTGCCTGGACCAGGTACTCTGGAAACACCATATATTTT. It codes for CAWTRYSGNTIYF.

The chain employs TRBV11-3 and TRBJ2-2; no firm D call. CDR1 and CDR2 (germline): SGHNT, YENEEA. Trimming pared 5 bases from V and 4 bases from J, leaving 8 bases between. This CDR3 is 13 amino acids long. CDR3 nucleotides: TGTGCCAGCAGCCAACAGACCACCGGGGAGCTGTTTTTT. Amino acids: CASSQQTTGELFF.

V usage is TRBV19 and J usage is TRBJ2-5; D is undetermined. The length of the CDR3 is 15 residues. Germline V gene lookup returns CDR1 LNHDA and CDR2 SQIVND (reference sequence). Between the trimmed V and J ends, which lost 6 bases and 2 bases, there was a span of 16 bases. CDR3 bases: TGTGCCAGTAGCACTTCCTCGACATATCAAGAGACCCAGTACTTC. Protein product: CASSTSSTYQETQYF. Drawing the rest from reference TRBV19 and TRBJ2-5, the complete variable domain is DGGITQSPKYLFRKEGQNVTLSCEQNLNHDAMYWYRQDPGQGLRLIYYSQIVNDFQKGDIAEGYSVSREKKESFPLTVTSAQKNPTAFYLCASSTSSTYQETQYFGPGTRLLVL.

This clone was observed a single time. The chain employs TRBV27 and TRBJ1-2; 12 positions agree with TRBD1. This CDR3 has 15 amino acids. CDR1 is MNHEY, CDR2 SMNVEV, per germline (reference sequence). V shed 7 bases, J shed 8 bases, and the junction held 11 bases outside the gene matches. The CDR3: CASTSSGQGAVGYTF. The DNA for the CDR3 is TGTGCCAGCACCTCCTCGGGACAGGGGGCTGTAGGCTACACCTTC.

The V gene is TRBV5-6, the J gene TRBJ2-7; D not certain. This CDR3 is 14 amino acids long. CDR1 and CDR2 from the germline V gene are SGHDT and YYEEEE. V was clipped by 2 bases and J by 3 bases, with 12 bases between them. CDR3: CASSFQGQHYEQYF. DNA for the CDR3: TGTGCCAGCAGCTTCCAAGGTCAGCACTACGAGCAGTACTTC.

This chain connects TRBV5-8 to TRBJ2-5; no definite D call. Trimming took 0 bases from V and 4 from J, leaving 10 bases between them. The germline CDR1 and CDR2 sequences are SGHTS and YDEGEE. The CDR3 consists of 14 residues. The CDR3 nucleotides read TGTGCCAGCAGCTTGGTGTCCCTCAGAGAGACCCAGTACTTC. It codes for CASSLVSLRETQYF.

The J gene is TRBJ1-2, the V gene TRBV18; 8 nucleotides match TRBD1. V was pared by 4 bases and J by 8 bases, with 6 bases of the junction left unmatched. There are 13 residues in the CDR3. The germline CDR1 and CDR2 sequences are KGHSH and LQKENI. The DNA of the CDR3 is TGTGCCAGCTCACGGAGGTGGGACAGGGGCTACACCTTC. Translating it yields CASSRRWDRGYTF.

The chain employs TRBV7-8 and TRBJ1-1; D is undetermined. The V gene lost 3 bases and the J gene lost 10 bases, with 15 bases spanning the gap. This CDR3 has 13 residues. Germline assignment: CDR1 SGHVS and CDR2 FQNEAQ. The DNA for the CDR3 is TGTGCCAGCAGCTTGGATCAAGGCACTCGAGCTTTCTTT. It translates to CASSLDQGTRAFF.

The chain links TRBV4-1 to TRBJ1-2; TRBD1 agrees at 7 bases. Looked up from germline, CDR1 is MGHRA and CDR2 is YSYEKL. This CDR3 contains 16 residues. Losses at the gene ends were 0 bases for V and 4 bases for J; bases not matched to a gene: 8. The CDR3 DNA follows: TGCGCCAGCAGCCAAGATACAGGGGTCGTTGGCTATGGCTACACCTTC. It translates to CASSQDTGVVGYGYTF.

A remark on this clone: Mismatch with germline at one junction end may stem from a read error. Other DNA sequences in the same sample also yield this CDR3. The chain joins TRBV12-5 to TRBJ2-2, with 12 bases that match TRBD2. Germline V gene lookup returns CDR1 LGHNT and CDR2 FRNRAP. This CDR3 is built from 15 residues. The CDR3 nucleotides are TGCGCTAGCTCACTAGCGGGAGGAACCACCGGGGAGCTGTTTTTT. This gives the protein CASSLAGGTTGELFF.

This clone showed up just once. The chain recombines TRBV29-1 with TRBJ1-3, with D perhaps TRBD1 (5 bases). Germline assignment: CDR1 SQVTM and CDR2 ANQGSEA. The CDR3 consists of 13 residues. Trimming shortened V by 6 bases and J by 0 bases, and 9 bases separated the two germline ends. CDR3 region: CSVQAGSGNTIYF. The CDR3 nucleotides are TGCAGCGTACAGGCTGGCTCTGGAAACACCATATATTTT.

This chain connects TRBV5-4 to TRBJ2-1; TRBD2 agrees at 8 bases. With 4 bases clipped from V and 4 bases from J, the junction kept 7 bases outside the gene matches. The CDR3 is 15 amino acids. Germline V lookup: CDR1 SGHNT, CDR2 YYREEE (reference sequence). The CDR3 sequence: CASSVGGAGYNEQFF. CDR3 sequence (DNA): TGTGCCAGCAGCGTCGGGGGGGCTGGGTACAATGAGCAGTTCTTC. Based on the CDR3 plus reference TRBV5-4 and TRBJ2-1, the full variable domain is ETGVTQSPTHLIKTRGQQVTLRCSSQSGHNTVSWYQQALGQGPQFIFQYYREEENGRGNFPPRFSGLQFPNYSSELNVNALELDDSALYLCASSVGGAGYNEQFFGPGTRLTVL.

This clone came up a few times. This chain uses TRBV30 with TRBJ1-1, with no clear D. The CDR3 runs 10 residues. Germline CDR1 is GTSNPN and CDR2 is SVGIG (reference sequence). V was shortened by 5 bases and J by 8 bases, with 9 bases between the two germline ends. The CDR3 here is CAWREGEAFF. CDR3 sequence (DNA): TGTGCCTGGCGCGAGGGAGAAGCTTTCTTT.

CDR3 loop: CASTSGQSSGNTIYF. The CDR3 region has the DNA TGTGCCAGCACCTCCGGGCAGTCCTCTGGAAACACCATATATTTT. V usage is TRBV7-9 and J usage is TRBJ1-3; D is ambiguous. V was shortened by 7 bases and J by 0 bases, with 13 bases between the two germline ends. From germline, CDR1 is SEHNR and CDR2 FQNEAQ (reference sequence). The CDR3 runs to 15 residues.

This chain links TRBV5-1 with TRBJ2-3, with 9 positions matching TRBD1. Germline CDR1 is SGHRS and CDR2 is YFSETQ. V trimming: 4 bases; J trimming: 5 bases; junction bases outside the gene matches: 14. CDR3 length equals 17 residues. The CDR3 bases are TGCGCCAGCAGCCCCAATCCAGGGACAGGGTTGGGAGATACGCAGTATTTT. This gives the protein CASSPNPGTGLGDTQYF.

The chain uses TRBV10-3 and TRBJ2-1; 7 bases line up with TRBD2. The CDR3 spans 13 residues. CDR1 and CDR2 (germline): ENHRY, SYGVKD. Trimming at V came to 9 bases and at J to 5 bases, leaving 7 bases not matched to a gene. The CDR3 nucleotides are TGTGCCATAAACAGCGGGATTAACAATGAGCAGTTCTTC. Its protein is CAINSGINNEQFF.

V usage is TRBV5-1 and J usage is TRBJ1-2; D not resolved. Trimming cost V 0 bases and J 7 bases, with 7 bases left between them. The CDR3 consists of 12 residues. The germline CDR1 and CDR2 sequences are SGHRS and YFSETQ. The CDR3 is CASSLEGSGYTF. The DNA of the CDR3 is TGCGCCAGCAGCTTGGAAGGGTCTGGCTACACCTTC.

In its sample, this clone was seen once. The chain uses TRBV19 and TRBJ1-5, with D unresolved. Germline CDR1 and CDR2: LNHDA and SQIVND (reference sequence). Trimming left V 7 bases short and J 0 bases short, with 7 bases between. There are 13 residues in the CDR3. CDR3 amino acids: CASTDYSNQPQHF. In nucleotides, the CDR3 is TGTGCCAGTACCGACTATAGCAATCAGCCCCAGCATTTT.

This chain links TRBV6-5 with TRBJ2-5, with 12 bases that match TRBD2. The CDR3 runs 14 residues. Germline lookup yields CDR1 MNHEY and CDR2 SVGAGI. V shed 6 bases, J shed 5 bases, and the junction held 4 bases outside the gene matches. CDR3: CASRQTSGSETQYF. CDR3 nucleotides: TGTGCCAGCAGACAGACTAGCGGGAGTGAGACCCAGTACTTC.